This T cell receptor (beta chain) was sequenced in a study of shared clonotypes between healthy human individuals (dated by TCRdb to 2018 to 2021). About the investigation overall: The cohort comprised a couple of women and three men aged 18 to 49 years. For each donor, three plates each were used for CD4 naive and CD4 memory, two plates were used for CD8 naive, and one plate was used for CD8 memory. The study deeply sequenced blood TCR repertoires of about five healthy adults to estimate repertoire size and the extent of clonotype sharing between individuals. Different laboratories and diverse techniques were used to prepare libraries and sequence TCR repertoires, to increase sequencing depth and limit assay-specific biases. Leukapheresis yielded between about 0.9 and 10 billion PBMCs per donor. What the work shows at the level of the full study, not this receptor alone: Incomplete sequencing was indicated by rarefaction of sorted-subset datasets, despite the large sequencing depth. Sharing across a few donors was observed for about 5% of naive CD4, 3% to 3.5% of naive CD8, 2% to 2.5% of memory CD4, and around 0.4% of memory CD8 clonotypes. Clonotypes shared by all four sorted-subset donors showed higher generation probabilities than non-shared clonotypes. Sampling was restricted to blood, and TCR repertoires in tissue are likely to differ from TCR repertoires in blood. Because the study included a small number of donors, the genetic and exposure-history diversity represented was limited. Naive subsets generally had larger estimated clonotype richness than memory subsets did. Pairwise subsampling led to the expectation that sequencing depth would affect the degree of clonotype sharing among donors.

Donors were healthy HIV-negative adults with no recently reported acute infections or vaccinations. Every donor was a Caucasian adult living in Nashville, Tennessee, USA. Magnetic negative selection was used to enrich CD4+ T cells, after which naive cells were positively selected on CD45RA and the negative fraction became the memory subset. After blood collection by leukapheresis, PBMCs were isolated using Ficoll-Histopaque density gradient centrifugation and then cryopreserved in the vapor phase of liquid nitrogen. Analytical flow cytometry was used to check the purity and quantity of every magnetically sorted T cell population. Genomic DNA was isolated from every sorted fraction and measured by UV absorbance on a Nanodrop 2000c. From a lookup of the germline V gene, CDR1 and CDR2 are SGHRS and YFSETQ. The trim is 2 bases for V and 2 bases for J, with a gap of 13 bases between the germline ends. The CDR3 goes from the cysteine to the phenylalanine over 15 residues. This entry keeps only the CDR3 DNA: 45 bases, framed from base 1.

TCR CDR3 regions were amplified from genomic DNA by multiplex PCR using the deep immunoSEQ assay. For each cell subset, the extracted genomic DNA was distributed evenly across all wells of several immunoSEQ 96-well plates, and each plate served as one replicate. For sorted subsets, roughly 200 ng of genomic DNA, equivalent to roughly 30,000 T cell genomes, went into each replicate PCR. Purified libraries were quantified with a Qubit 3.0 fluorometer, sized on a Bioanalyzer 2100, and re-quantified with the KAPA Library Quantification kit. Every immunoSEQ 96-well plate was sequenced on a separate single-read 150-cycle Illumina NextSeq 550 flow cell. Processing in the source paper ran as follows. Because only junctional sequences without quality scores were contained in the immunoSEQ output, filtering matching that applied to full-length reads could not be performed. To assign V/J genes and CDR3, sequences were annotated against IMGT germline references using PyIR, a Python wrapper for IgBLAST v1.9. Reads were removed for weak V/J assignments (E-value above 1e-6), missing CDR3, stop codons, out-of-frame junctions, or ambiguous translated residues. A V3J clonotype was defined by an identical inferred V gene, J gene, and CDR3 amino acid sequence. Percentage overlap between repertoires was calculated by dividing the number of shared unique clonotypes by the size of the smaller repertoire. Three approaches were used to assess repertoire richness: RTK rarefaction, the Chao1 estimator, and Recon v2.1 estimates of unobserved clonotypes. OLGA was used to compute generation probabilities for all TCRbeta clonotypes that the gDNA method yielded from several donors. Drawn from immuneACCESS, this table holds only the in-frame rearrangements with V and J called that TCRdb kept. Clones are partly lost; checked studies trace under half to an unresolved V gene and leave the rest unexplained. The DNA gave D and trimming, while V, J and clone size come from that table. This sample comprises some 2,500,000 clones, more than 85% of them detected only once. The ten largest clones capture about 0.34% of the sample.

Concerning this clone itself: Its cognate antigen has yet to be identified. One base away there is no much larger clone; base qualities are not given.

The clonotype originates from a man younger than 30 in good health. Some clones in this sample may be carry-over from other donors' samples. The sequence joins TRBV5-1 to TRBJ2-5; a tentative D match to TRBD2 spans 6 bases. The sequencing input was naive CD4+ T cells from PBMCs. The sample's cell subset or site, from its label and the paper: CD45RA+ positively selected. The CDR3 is CASSFGSSDQETQYF. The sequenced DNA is TGCGCCAGCAGCTTTGGGTCTAGCGATCAAGAGACCCAGTACTTC.